This is a list of T cell receptor beta chains from one sample in a study of OX40 agonist ivuxolimab in advanced cancers. The table came from immunoSEQ multiplex PCR; TCRdb's copy has only in-frame clones and leaves some out. The sample lists approximately 94,000 clones, 84% occurring once. The source material was CD4+ or CD8+ T cells sorted from blood, sampled in a trial of the OX40 agonist ivuxolimab. These receptors all come from an adult with an advanced solid tumor such as melanoma, head and neck, liver or kidney cancer. CDR3s include the opening cysteine and the closing phenylalanine or tryptophan. Some rows have no size entry. The others give once, few or many, or a class for an expanded clone.

J: TRBJ2-2; V: TRBV4-1; size: NA; CDR3: CASSQDLDRATGELFF
J: TRBJ1-2; V: TRBV4-2; size: once; CDR3: CASSLLAGDGANYGYTF
J: TRBJ2-3; V: TRBV7-2; size: NA; CDR3: CASSPSPAGGVGDTQYF
J: TRBJ2-5; V: TRBV18; size: NA; CDR3: CASSSELAGLGETQYF
J: TRBJ2-1; V: TRBV9; size: NA; CDR3: CASSSGLAGRYNEQFF
J: TRBJ1-1; V: TRBV5-6; size: NA; CDR3: CASSLWGTGGTEAFF
J: TRBJ1-1; V: TRBV7-2; size: NA; CDR3: CASSLVRDAEAFF
J: TRBJ2-4; V: TRBV28; size: NA; CDR3: CATRQGGYIQYF
J: TRBJ2-7; V: TRBV27; size: NA; CDR3: CASSLSSLLSSYEQYF
J: TRBJ2-5; V: TRBV20-1; size: NA; CDR3: CSAAVEETQYF
J: TRBJ2-2; V: TRBV5-1; size: NA; CDR3: CASTSPGRAVAGELFF
J: TRBJ2-5; V: TRBV28; size: NA; CDR3: CASSPLGRGETQYF
J: TRBJ2-3; V: TRBV5-4; size: NA; CDR3: CASSLVGTRLEDTQYF
J: TRBJ2-5; V: TRBV6-5; size: NA; CDR3: CASSPAGRGGETQYF
J: TRBJ2-3; V: TRBV5-8; size: NA; CDR3: CASSSTAYTQYF
J: TRBJ1-1; V: TRBV18; size: NA; CDR3: CASSPRGRVAEAFF
J: TRBJ2-2; V: TRBV6-6; size: NA; CDR3: CASSYRGGDSTGELFF
J: TRBJ1-2; V: TRBV5-1; size: NA; CDR3: CASSRDRGGGYTF
J: TRBJ1-6; V: TRBV2; size: many; CDR3: CASSGQESPLHF
J: TRBJ2-3; V: TRBV4-1; size: few; CDR3: CASSQAIQFTDTQYF
J: TRBJ1-5; V: TRBV18; size: NA; CDR3: CASSPRTGEFQPQHF
J: TRBJ1-2; V: TRBV9; size: NA; CDR3: CASSVSMIANYGYTF
J: TRBJ1-5; V: TRBV5-1; size: NA; CDR3: CASSPGQGLSNQPQHF
J: TRBJ1-5; V: TRBV19; size: NA; CDR3: CASNRYSNQPQHF
J: TRBJ1-6; V: TRBV10-3; size: NA; CDR3: CAISRDLNSPLHF
J: TRBJ2-5; V: TRBV4-1; size: NA; CDR3: CASSRLAGQETQYF
J: TRBJ1-6; V: TRBV29-1; size: NA; CDR3: CSVAQGEDSPLHF
J: TRBJ2-7; V: TRBV5-1; size: NA; CDR3: CASSFRDNYEQYF
J: TRBJ1-2; V: TRBV11-3; size: once; CDR3: CASSMNRVKSDGYTF
J: TRBJ2-7; V: TRBV7-2; size: NA; CDR3: CASSLIGGLVAEQYF